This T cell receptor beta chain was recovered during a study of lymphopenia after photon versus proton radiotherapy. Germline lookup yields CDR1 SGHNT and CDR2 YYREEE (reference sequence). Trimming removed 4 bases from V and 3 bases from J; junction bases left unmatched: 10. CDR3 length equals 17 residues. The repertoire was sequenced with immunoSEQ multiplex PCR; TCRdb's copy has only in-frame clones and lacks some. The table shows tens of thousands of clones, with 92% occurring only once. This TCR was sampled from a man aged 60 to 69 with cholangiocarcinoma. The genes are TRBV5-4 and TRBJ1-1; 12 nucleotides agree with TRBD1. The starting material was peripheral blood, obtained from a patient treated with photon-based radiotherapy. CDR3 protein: CASSDGTGGASDTEAFF. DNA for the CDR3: TGTGCCAGCAGCGACGGGACAGGGGGCGCGAGTGACACTGAAGCTTTCTTT.